This is a list of T cell receptor beta chains from one sample in a study of T cell changes during pregnancy in multiple sclerosis. Clones were read by immunoSEQ multiplex PCR, and TCRdb kept only the in-frame ones, dropping some. The data hold 35,000 to 45,000 clones, with about 92% observed a single time. The source material was CD4+ T cells from peripheral blood mononuclear cells, sampled in the first trimester of pregnancy. All receptors come from a female donor with multiple sclerosis, enrolled in a pregnancy study. Both conserved end residues are part of each CDR3. Fields, in order: CDR3 protein, CDR3 DNA, D gene, J gene, clone size, V gene. The D gene is left open where the match is weak. The size entry is marked missing in some rows and otherwise reads once, few, many or a size class.

CDR3: CASSQATSTRANEQFF
DNA: TGCGCCAGCAGCCAAGCTACTAGCACGAGGGCCAATGAGCAGTTCTTC
D: .
J: TRBJ2-1
size: .
V: TRBV4-1

CDR3: CASSLAGREYDEQYF
DNA: TGCGCCAGCAGCTTGGCCGGGCGGGAGTATGACGAGCAGTACTTC
D: TRBD2
J: TRBJ2-7
size: .
V: TRBV5-1

CDR3: CASSEDRGQFF
DNA: TGTGCCAGCAGCGAGGACAGGGGTCAGTTCTTC
D: TRBD1
J: TRBJ2-1
size: .
V: TRBV2

CDR3: CASSVTVALDTEAFF
DNA: TGTGCCAGCAGTGTGACAGTTGCATTGGACACTGAAGCTTTCTTT
D: .
J: TRBJ1-1
size: .
V: TRBV2

CDR3: CASSLASGRAGELFF
DNA: TGTGCCAGCAGCTTAGCTAGCGGGAGGGCCGGGGAGCTGTTTTTT
D: TRBD2
J: TRBJ2-2
size: few
V: TRBV7-2

CDR3: CAWRTQENQPQHF
DNA: TGTGCCTGGAGAACACAGGAGAATCAGCCCCAGCATTTT
D: .
J: TRBJ1-5
size: once
V: TRBV30

CDR3: CASSIGPNTGELFF
DNA: TGTGCCAGTAGTATAGGGCCGAACACCGGGGAGCTGTTTTTT
D: .
J: TRBJ2-2
size: .
V: TRBV19

CDR3: CASSLTGFNEQFF
DNA: TGTGCCAGCAGCTTGACAGGGTTCAATGAGCAGTTCTTC
D: .
J: TRBJ2-1
size: .
V: TRBV5-5

CDR3: CASSRTSGLSYEQYF
DNA: TGTGCCAGCAGTCGAACTTCGGGACTCTCCTACGAGCAGTACTTC
D: .
J: TRBJ2-7
size: .
V: TRBV27

CDR3: CASSPVIAGGTDTQYF
DNA: TGTGCCAGCAGCCCTGTAATAGCGGGGGGCACAGATACGCAGTATTTT
D: TRBD2
J: TRBJ2-3
size: .
V: TRBV5-4

CDR3: CASSYELGADTQYF
DNA: TGTGCCAGCAGTTATGAGCTCGGGGCAGATACGCAGTATTTT
D: .
J: TRBJ2-3
size: .
V: TRBV6-5

CDR3: CASSLAPGLSYEQYF
DNA: TGTGCCAGCAGCTTAGCGCCAGGGCTATCCTACGAGCAGTACTTC
D: .
J: TRBJ2-7
size: .
V: TRBV7-2

CDR3: CASSQEIAGGIHYEQYF
DNA: TGTGCCAGCAGCCAAGAAATAGCGGGAGGCATTCACTACGAGCAGTACTTC
D: TRBD2
J: TRBJ2-7
size: .
V: TRBV4-2

CDR3: CASSKGTGSGNTIYF
DNA: TGTGCCAGCAGCAAAGGGACAGGCAGCGGAAACACCATATATTTT
D: TRBD1
J: TRBJ1-3
size: .
V: TRBV7-3

CDR3: CASSTPGQGTGELFF
DNA: TGTGCCAGCAGCACCCCGGGACAGGGGACCGGGGAGCTGTTTTTT
D: TRBD1
J: TRBJ2-2
size: .
V: TRBV5-4

CDR3: CASSNILAVFSRYF
DNA: TGTGCCAGCAGCAATATACTAGCCGTTTTCAGTCGGTACTTC
D: .
J: TRBJ2-7
size: .
V: TRBV21-1

CDR3: CASSYRQGPDTQYF
DNA: TGTGCCAGCAGTTACCGACAGGGCCCAGATACGCAGTATTTT
D: TRBD1
J: TRBJ2-3
size: .
V: TRBV27

CDR3: CASSPRTKLGGYTF
DNA: TGTGCCAGCAGCCCCCGGACAAAGTTGGGTGGCTACACCTTC
D: .
J: TRBJ1-2
size: once
V: TRBV7-2

CDR3: CASTRDRVNSEAFF
DNA: TGTGCCAGCACTAGAGACAGGGTCAATTCTGAAGCTTTCTTT
D: TRBD1
J: TRBJ1-1
size: .
V: TRBV2

CDR3: CASAEVQGTYGYTF
DNA: TGTGCCAGCGCCGAGGTCCAGGGGACCTATGGCTACACCTTC
D: .
J: TRBJ1-2
size: .
V: TRBV28

CDR3: CASSSRQGGQPQHF
DNA: TGTGCCAGCAGCTCACGACAGGGGGGGCAGCCCCAGCATTTT
D: TRBD1
J: TRBJ1-5
size: .
V: TRBV7-2

CDR3: CASSLTGRFDEPQHF
DNA: TGCGCCAGCAGCCTTACAGGGAGATTTGACGAGCCCCAGCATTTT
D: .
J: TRBJ1-5
size: .
V: TRBV5-1

CDR3: CASSETDRRRPDTQYF
DNA: TGTGCCAGCAGCGAAACGGACAGGCGTCGTCCCGATACGCAGTATTTT
D: TRBD1
J: TRBJ2-3
size: .
V: TRBV7-3

CDR3: CAISEGTGVGAQHF
DNA: TGTGCCATCAGTGAGGGGACAGGGGTTGGAGCCCAGCATTTT
D: TRBD1
J: TRBJ1-5
size: .
V: TRBV10-3

CDR3: CASSKGQGVYEQYF
DNA: TGTGCCAGCAGCAAGGGACAGGGGGTCTACGAGCAGTACTTC
D: TRBD1
J: TRBJ2-7
size: .
V: TRBV6-5

CDR3: CASSPLSGSGNTIYF
DNA: TGTGCCAGCAGCCCTCTCTCAGGGTCTGGAAACACCATATATTTT
D: .
J: TRBJ1-3
size: .
V: TRBV5-8

CDR3: CASSLRLGDTDTQYF
DNA: TGTGCCAGCAGTTTAAGGTTAGGGGACACAGATACGCAGTATTTT
D: .
J: TRBJ2-3
size: .
V: TRBV27

CDR3: CASSQGRILAGKDNQPQHF
DNA: TGCGCCAGCAGCCAAGGAAGGATTCTGGCAGGGAAGGACAATCAGCCCCAGCATTTT
D: .
J: TRBJ1-5
size: .
V: TRBV4-1

CDR3: CASSPQGAYEQYF
DNA: TGCGCCAGCAGCCCGCAGGGGGCCTACGAGCAGTACTTC
D: TRBD1
J: TRBJ2-7
size: .
V: TRBV4-3

CDR3: CASSRAGTGNTEAFF
DNA: TGCGCCAGCAGCCGTGCAGGGACAGGGAACACTGAAGCTTTCTTT
D: TRBD1
J: TRBJ1-1
size: .
V: TRBV5-1

CDR3: CASSIVRGSLFTGELFF
DNA: TGTGCCAGTAGTATAGTAAGGGGAAGCCTTTTCACCGGGGAGCTGTTTTTT
D: .
J: TRBJ2-2
size: once
V: TRBV19

CDR3: CASSDLRGLVGNTEAFF
DNA: TGTGCCAGCAGTGATTTGAGGGGGCTGGTAGGGAACACTGAAGCTTTCTTT
D: TRBD1
J: TRBJ1-1
size: .
V: TRBV2

CDR3: CASTQTGGMNTEAFF
DNA: TGTGCCAGCACCCAGACAGGGGGCATGAACACTGAAGCTTTCTTT
D: TRBD1
J: TRBJ1-1
size: .
V: TRBV4-2

CDR3: CASSYQPMANTEAFF
DNA: TGTGCCAGCAGTTACCAACCCATGGCCAACACTGAAGCTTTCTTT
D: .
J: TRBJ1-1
size: .
V: TRBV6-6

CDR3: CASSFDRGNQPQHF
DNA: TGTGCCAGTAGTTTCGACAGGGGGAATCAGCCCCAGCATTTT
D: TRBD1
J: TRBJ1-5
size: .
V: TRBV19

CDR3: CASSLVTGKDSPLHF
DNA: TGTGCCAGCAGCTTGGTGACAGGGAAGGATTCACCCCTCCACTTT
D: TRBD1
J: TRBJ1-6
size: .
V: TRBV5-4

CDR3: CASSYGQIRGTQYF
DNA: TGTGCCAGCAGTTACGGGCAGATCAGGGGTACGCAGTATTTT
D: .
J: TRBJ2-3
size: .
V: TRBV6-6

CDR3: CAWSVSVRNQPQHF
DNA: TGTGCCTGGAGTGTGTCGGTTCGCAATCAGCCCCAGCATTTT
D: .
J: TRBJ1-5
size: few
V: TRBV30

CDR3: CASARGRHQETQYF
DNA: TGTGCCAGCGCCAGGGGCCGACACCAAGAGACCCAGTACTTC
D: .
J: TRBJ2-5
size: .
V: TRBV5-4

CDR3: CASSFLGQGGNTEAFF
DNA: TGTGCCAGCAGTTTCCTGGGCCAGGGAGGTAACACTGAAGCTTTCTTT
D: .
J: TRBJ1-1
size: .
V: TRBV28

CDR3: CAISESQYNEQFF
DNA: TGTGCCATCAGTGAGTCTCAGTACAATGAGCAGTTCTTC
D: .
J: TRBJ2-1
size: .
V: TRBV10-3